This entry lists 8 T cell receptor beta chains sequenced from one sample in a study of CD8+ T cells in alopecia areata. cDNA serving as the sequencing template came from extracted, reverse transcribed RNA. The assay was immunoSEQ multiplex PCR, and TCRdb's table has in-frame clones only and misses some. The data contain approximately 210,000 clones, 55% to 70% of them seen just once; the ten biggest clones take up around 3%. Treatment reported: oral pan-JAK inhibitor, 5-10 mg twice daily. Sequencing was performed on CD4+ T cells sorted from blood, taken at week 4, from a patient treated with tofacitinib. These TCRs come from a human donor with alopecia areata.

The chain recombines TRBV2 with TRBJ2-1, with 12 bases that match TRBD2. The V gene's germline CDR1 is SNHLY and CDR2 FYNNEI. This CDR3 is built from 16 residues. V trimming: 2 bases; J trimming: 6 bases; junction bases outside the gene matches: 5. Here the CDR3 DNA reads TGTGCCAGCAGTGAACCCGGACTAGCGGGGCGCAATGAGCAGTTCTTC. Residues: CASSEPGLAGRNEQFF.

The V and J genes are TRBV4-1 and TRBJ2-3, with TRBD2 identical over 11 bases. Unmatched junction bases numbered 8, after V lost 0 bases and J lost 0 bases. The CDR3 has 19 amino acids. Looked up from germline, CDR1 is MGHRA and CDR2 is YSYEKL. The CDR3 region is CASSQEGLAGGFSTDTQYF. For the CDR3, the DNA is TGCGCCAGCAGCCAAGAAGGCCTAGCGGGGGGATTTAGCACAGATACGCAGTATTTT.

In its sample, this clone was seen once. This sequence joins TRBV27 and TRBJ2-1; the D is unclear. Germline CDR1 MNHEY, CDR2 SMNVEV (reference sequence). V was cut by 2 bases and J by 5 bases, with 7 bases left in between. The CDR3 is made up of 13 amino acids. This CDR3 reads CASSLAVNNEQFF. CDR3 sequence (DNA): TGTGCCAGCAGTTTAGCGGTTAACAATGAGCAGTTCTTC.

V and J are TRBV7-9 and TRBJ2-7; no reliable D call. CDR1 and CDR2 (germline): SEHNR, FQNEAQ (reference sequence). CDR3 length: 12 residues. The germline V and J ends were trimmed by 2 bases and 2 bases, with 4 bases remaining between them. The CDR3, as DNA: TGTGCCAGCAGCTTATATCCCTACGAGCAGTACTTC. Translating gives CASSLYPYEQYF.

The chain recombines TRBV29-1 with TRBJ2-3, with 8 bases identical to TRBD2. Trimming cost V 3 bases and J 3 bases; bases outside gene matches: 8. CDR1 is SQVTM, CDR2 ANQGSEA, per germline. This CDR3 has 15 amino acids. Here the CDR3 DNA reads TGCAGCGTTGACGGTGTAACGGGGGGGACAGATACGCAGTATTTT. Translated, it gives CSVDGVTGGTDTQYF.

The chain joins TRBV4-3 to TRBJ2-7; D not certain. Trimming took 3 bases from V and 7 from J, leaving 13 bases between them. Looked up from germline, CDR1 is LGHNA and CDR2 is YSLEER. The CDR3 is 13 residues long. CDR3 DNA: TGCGCCAGCAGCCACGCCCATGGTAGTGAGCAGTACTTC. This encodes CASSHAHGSEQYF.

This clone was seen only a few times. The chain uses TRBV9 and TRBJ2-5, with D possibly TRBD1 on 5 matching bases. V lost 2 bases and J lost 5, with 16 bases in between. The CDR3 length is 15 residues. CDR1 SGDLS and CDR2 YYNGEE come from the germline V gene. The CDR3 loop is CASSVETGSGETQYF. CDR3 in DNA: TGTGCCAGCAGCGTGGAAACAGGTTCCGGGGAGACCCAGTACTTC. Variable domain in full (rest from reference TRBV9 and TRBJ2-5): DSGVTQTPKHLITATGQRVTLRCSPRSGDLSVYWYQQSLDQGLQFLIQYYNGEERAKGNILERFSAQQFPDLHSELNLSSLELGDSALYFCASSVETGSGETQYFGPGTRLLVL.

V and J are TRBV29-1 and TRBJ1-1, with D possibly matching TRBD1 (5 bases). The CDR3 sequence is 17 residues long. Trimming cost V 7 bases and J 4 bases, with 28 bases left between them. In germline, CDR1 is SQVTM, CDR2 ANQGSEA. CDR3 nucleotides: TGCAGCGCCGAACCCAATATCGGGACCCGAGGTGTCACTGAAGCTTTCTTT. Protein product: CSAEPNIGTRGVTEAFF.